The present TCR beta chain was sequenced within a study of T cells in Graves' hyperthyroidism and ophthalmopathy. Study conclusions and caveats: Ophthalmopathy onset followed model prediction by a median about six months. In simple terms, a model built on 13 V-J features told ophthalmopathy apart from stable hyperthyroidism. Researchers found most expanded thyroid clonotypes above 0.001 in blood as well.

Thyroid ultrasound, orbital computed tomography, clinical symptoms, and serum thyroxine and TRAb underpinned diagnoses. TCR beta CDR3 regions were amplified from RNA transcripts. During a first-round RT-PCR of the TCR CDR3, the HTBI primer set was used. TCRdb re-called the multiplex PCR reads through MiXCR, storing one row per CDR3 protein. The table lists fewer than 750,000 distinct CDR3 sequences, about 43% of them singletons. In regard to this clonotype: The antigen is undetermined.

The sample consisted of peripheral blood or thyroid tissue (not recorded which). This receptor was obtained from a woman between 18 and 29 years old with Graves' hyperthyroidism.

CDR3 amino acids: CASSQQRGVGYTF. CDR3 bases: TGTGCCAGCAGCCAACAACGCGGGGTCGGCTACACCTTC. The chain employs TRBV7-2 and TRBJ1-2; D is undetermined. From germline, CDR1 is SGHTA and CDR2 FQGNSA. Trimming took off 5 bases at V and 8 bases at J, with 15 bases between the two ends. The CDR3 spans 13 residues. Using reference TRBV7-2 and TRBJ1-2 for the parts outside the CDR3, the full variable domain is GAGVSQSPSNKVTEKGKDVELRCDPISGHTALYWYRQSLGQGLEFLIYFQGNSAPDKSGLPSDRFSAERTGGSVSTLTIQRTQQEDSAVYLCASSQQRGVGYTFGSGTRLTVV.